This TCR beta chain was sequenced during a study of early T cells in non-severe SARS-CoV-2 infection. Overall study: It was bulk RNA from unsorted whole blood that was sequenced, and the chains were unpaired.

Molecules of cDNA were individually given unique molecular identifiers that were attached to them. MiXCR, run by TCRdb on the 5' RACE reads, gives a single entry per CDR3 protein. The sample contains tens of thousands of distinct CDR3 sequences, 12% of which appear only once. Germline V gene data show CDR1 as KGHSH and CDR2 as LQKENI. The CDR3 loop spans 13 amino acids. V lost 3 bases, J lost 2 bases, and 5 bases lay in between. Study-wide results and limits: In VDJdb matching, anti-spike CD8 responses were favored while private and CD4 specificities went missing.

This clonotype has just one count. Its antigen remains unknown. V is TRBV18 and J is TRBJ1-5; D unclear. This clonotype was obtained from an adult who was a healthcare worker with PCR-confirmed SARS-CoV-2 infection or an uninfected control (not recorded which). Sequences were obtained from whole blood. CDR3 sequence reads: CASSPGGNQPQHF. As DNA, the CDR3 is TGTGCCAGCTCACCTGGTGGCAATCAGCCCCAGCATTTT.